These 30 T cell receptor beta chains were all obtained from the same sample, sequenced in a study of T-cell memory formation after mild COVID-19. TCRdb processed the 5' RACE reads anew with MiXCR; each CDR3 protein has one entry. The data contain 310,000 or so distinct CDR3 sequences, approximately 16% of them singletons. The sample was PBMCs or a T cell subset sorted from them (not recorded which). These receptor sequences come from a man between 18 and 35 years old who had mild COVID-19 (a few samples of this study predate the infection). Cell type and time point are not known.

CDR3 in amino acids: CASTRDRGGYEQYF. The CDR3 nucleotides are TGCGCCAGCACCCGGGACAGGGGGGGATACGAGCAGTACTTC. This sequence joins TRBV5-1 and TRBJ2-7; 11 positions match TRBD1. Germline assignment: CDR1 SGHRS and CDR2 YFSETQ. V lost 6 bases, J lost 4 bases, and 6 bases stayed unmatched. CDR3 length: 14 amino acids.

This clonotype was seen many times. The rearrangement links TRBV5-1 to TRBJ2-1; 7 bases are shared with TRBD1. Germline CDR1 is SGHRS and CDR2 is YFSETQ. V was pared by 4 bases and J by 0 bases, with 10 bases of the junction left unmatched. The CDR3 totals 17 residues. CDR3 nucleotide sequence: TGCGCCAGCAGCCCGAGGGGGCTCGGGGCCTCCTACAATGAGCAGTTCTTC. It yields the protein CASSPRGLGASYNEQFF. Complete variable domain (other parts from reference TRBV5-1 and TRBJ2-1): KAGVTQTPRYLIKTRGQQVTLSCSPISGHRSVSWYQQTPGQGLQFLFEYFSETQRNKGNFPGRFSGRQFSNSRSEMNVSTLELGDSALYLCASSPRGLGASYNEQFFGPGTRLTVL.

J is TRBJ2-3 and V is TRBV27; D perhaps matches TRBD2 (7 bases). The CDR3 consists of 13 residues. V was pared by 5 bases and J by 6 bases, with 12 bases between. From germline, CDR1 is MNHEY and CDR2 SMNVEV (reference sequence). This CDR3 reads CASSIGGLDTQYF. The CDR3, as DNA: TGTGCCAGCAGTATCGGGGGGCTGGATACGCAGTATTTT.

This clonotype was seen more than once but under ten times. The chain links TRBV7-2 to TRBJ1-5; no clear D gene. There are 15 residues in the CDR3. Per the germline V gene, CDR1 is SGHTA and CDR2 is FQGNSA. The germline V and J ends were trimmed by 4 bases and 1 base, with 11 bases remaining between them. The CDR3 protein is CASSSGLVSNQPQHF. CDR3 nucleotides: TGTGCCAGCAGCTCCGGGTTAGTGAGCAATCAGCCCCAGCATTTT.

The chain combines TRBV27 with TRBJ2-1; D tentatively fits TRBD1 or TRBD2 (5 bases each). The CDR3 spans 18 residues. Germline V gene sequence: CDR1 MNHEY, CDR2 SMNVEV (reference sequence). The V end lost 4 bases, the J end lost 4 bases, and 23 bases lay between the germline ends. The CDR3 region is CASSSGVLAPTGYNEQFF. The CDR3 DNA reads TGTGCCAGCAGTTCTGGTGTTCTAGCCCCAACAGGTTACAATGAGCAGTTCTTC.

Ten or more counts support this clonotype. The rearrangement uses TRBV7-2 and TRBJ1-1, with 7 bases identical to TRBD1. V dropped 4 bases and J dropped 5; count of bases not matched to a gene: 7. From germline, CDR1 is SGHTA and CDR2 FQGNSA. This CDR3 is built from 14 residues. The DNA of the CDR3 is TGTGCCAGCAGCTCCATAGGGGGCCGGACTGAAGCTTTCTTT. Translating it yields CASSSIGGRTEAFF.

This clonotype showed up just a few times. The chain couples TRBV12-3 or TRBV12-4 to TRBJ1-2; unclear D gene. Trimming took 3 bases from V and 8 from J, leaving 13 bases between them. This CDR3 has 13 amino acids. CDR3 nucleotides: TGTGCCAGCAGTTTTATCTTAACGAGCGGCTACACCTTC. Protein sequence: CASSFILTSGYTF.

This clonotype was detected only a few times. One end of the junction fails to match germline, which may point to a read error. In DNA form, the CDR3 reads TGTGCCATCAGTGAGGCAGCACTAGCGGGGGGCCATCTCTTC. Protein: CAISEAALAGGHLF. This rearrangement joins TRBV10-3 to TRBJ2-1; 12 nucleotides line up with TRBD2. This CDR3 region has 14 residues. Germline V gene sequence: CDR1 ENHRY, CDR2 SYGVKD.

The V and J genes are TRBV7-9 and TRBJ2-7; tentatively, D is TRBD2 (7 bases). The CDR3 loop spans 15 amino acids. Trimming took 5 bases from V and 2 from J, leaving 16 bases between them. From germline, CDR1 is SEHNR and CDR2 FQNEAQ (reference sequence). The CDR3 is CASSPGEGTPYEQYF. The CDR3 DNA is TGTGCCAGCAGCCCAGGGGAGGGAACCCCCTACGAGCAGTACTTC.

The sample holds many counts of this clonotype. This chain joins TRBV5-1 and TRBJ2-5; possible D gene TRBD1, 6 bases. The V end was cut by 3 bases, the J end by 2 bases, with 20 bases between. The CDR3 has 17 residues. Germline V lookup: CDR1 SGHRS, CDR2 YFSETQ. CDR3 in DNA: TGCGCCAGCAGCTCAGGGGTTCTAGGACAGATACAAGAGACCCAGTACTTC. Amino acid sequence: CASSSGVLGQIQETQYF.

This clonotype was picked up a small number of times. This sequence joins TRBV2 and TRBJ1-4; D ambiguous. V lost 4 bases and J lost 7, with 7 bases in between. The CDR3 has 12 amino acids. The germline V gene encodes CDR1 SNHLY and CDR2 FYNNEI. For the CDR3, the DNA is TGTGCCAGCAGTGTGGAGGGTGAAAAACTGTTTTTT. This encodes CASSVEGEKLFF.

The CDR3 DNA sequence: TGTGCCAGCAGCCAAGTTCTTAGCGGGGGGGCCGGAGAGACCCAGTACTTC. It is translated as CASSQVLSGGAGETQYF. The chain combines TRBV3-1 with TRBJ2-5; TRBD2 matches 11 bases. Looked up from germline, CDR1 is LGHDT and CDR2 is YNNKEL (reference sequence). The CDR3 totals 17 residues. V lost 1 base, J lost 4 bases, and 8 bases stayed unmatched.

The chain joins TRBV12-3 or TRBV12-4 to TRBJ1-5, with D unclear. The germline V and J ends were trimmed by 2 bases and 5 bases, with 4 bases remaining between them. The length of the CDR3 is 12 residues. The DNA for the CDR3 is TGTGCCAGCAGTTTACCGTATCAGCCCCAGCATTTT. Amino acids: CASSLPYQPQHF.

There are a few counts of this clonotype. The CDR3 spells CASSLAPTGTNEQFF. In nucleotides, the CDR3 is TGTGCCAGCAGTCTTGCCCCTACAGGGACCAATGAGCAGTTCTTC. The chain has TRBV12-3 or TRBV12-4 and TRBJ2-1; D perhaps matches TRBD1 (6 bases). The CDR3 loop spans 15 amino acids. V was cut by 5 bases and J by 6 bases, with 17 bases left in between.

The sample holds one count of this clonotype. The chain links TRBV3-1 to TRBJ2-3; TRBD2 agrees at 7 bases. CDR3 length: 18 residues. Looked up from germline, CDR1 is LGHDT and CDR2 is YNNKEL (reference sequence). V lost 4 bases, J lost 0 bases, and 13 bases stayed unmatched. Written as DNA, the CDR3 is TGTGCCAGCAGCCCAAGGGTCGGCGGGGGTTCTAGCACAGATACGCAGTATTTT. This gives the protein CASSPRVGGGSSTDTQYF.

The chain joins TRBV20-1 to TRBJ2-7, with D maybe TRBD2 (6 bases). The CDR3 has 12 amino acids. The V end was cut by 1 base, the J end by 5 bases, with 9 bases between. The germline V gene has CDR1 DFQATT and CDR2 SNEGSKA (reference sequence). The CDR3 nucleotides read TGCAGTGCTAGAGCTGCGGGGAACGAGCAGTACGTC. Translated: CSARAAGNEQYV.

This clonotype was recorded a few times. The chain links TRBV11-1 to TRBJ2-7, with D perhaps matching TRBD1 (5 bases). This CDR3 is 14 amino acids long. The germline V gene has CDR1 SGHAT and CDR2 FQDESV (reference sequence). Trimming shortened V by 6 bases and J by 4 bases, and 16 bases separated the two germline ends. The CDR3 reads CASRPGQEQYEQYF. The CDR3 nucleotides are TGTGCCAGCAGACCAGGACAAGAACAATACGAGCAGTACTTC.

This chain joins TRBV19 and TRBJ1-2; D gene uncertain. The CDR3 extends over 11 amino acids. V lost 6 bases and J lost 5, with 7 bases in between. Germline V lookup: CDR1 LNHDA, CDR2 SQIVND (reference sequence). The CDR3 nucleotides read TGTGCCAGTAGAGGGCTGTATGGCTACACCTTC. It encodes CASRGLYGYTF.

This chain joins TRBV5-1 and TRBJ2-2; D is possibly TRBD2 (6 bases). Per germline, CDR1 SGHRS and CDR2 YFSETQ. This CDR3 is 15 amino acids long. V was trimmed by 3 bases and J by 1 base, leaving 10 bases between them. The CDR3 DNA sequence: TGCGCCAGCAGCTCGCGGGGCCTGAACACCGGGGAGCTGTTTTTT. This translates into CASSSRGLNTGELFF.

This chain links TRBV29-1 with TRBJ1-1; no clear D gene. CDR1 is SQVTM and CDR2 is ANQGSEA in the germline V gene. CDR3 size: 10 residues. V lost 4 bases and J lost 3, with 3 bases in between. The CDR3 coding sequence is TGCAGCGTTGGCTACACTGAAGCTTTCTTT. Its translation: CSVGYTEAFF. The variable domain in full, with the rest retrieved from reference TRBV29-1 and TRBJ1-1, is SAVISQKPSRDICQRGTSLTIQCQVDSQVTMMFWYRQQPGQSLTLIATANQGSEATYESGFVIDKFPISRPNLTFSTLTVSNMSPEDSSIYLCSVGYTEAFFGQGTRLTVV.

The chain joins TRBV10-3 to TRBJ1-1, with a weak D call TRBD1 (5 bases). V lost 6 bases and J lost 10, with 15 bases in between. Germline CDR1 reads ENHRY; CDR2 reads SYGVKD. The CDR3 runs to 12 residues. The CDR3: CAIRGLGGSAFF. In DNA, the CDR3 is TGTGCCATCAGGGGATTGGGGGGGTCAGCTTTCTTT.

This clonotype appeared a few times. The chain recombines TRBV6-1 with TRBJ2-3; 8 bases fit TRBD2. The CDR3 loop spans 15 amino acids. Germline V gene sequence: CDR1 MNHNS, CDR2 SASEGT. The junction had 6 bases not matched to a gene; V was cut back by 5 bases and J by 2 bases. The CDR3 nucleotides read TGTGCCAGCAGTTTAGCGGGGTCCTCCACAGATACGCAGTATTTT. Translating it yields CASSLAGSSTDTQYF.

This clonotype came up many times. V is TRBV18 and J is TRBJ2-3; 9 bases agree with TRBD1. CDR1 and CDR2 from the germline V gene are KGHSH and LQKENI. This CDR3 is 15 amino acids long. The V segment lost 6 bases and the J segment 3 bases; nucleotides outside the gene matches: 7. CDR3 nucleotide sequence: TGTGCCAGCTCCCGCAATGGACAGGGGACAGATACGCAGTATTTT. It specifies CASSRNGQGTDTQYF.

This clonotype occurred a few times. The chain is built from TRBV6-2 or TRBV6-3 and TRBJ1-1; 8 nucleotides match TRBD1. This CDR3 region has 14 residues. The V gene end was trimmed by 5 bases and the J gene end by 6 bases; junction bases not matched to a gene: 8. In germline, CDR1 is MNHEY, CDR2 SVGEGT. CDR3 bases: TGTGCCAGCAGTCCGACAGGGGTCGGCGCTGAAGCTTTCTTT. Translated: CASSPTGVGAEAFF.

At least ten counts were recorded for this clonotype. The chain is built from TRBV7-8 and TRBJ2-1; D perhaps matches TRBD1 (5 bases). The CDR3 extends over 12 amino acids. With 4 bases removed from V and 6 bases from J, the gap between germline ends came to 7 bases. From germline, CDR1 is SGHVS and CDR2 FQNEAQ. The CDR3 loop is CASSWGFNEQFF. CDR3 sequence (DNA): TGTGCCAGCAGCTGGGGCTTCAATGAGCAGTTCTTC.

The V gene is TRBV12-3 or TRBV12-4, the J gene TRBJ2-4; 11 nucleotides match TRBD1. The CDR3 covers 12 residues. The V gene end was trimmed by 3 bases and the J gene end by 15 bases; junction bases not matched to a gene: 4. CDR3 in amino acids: CASSLDRGPGYF. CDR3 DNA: TGTGCCAGCAGTTTGGACAGGGGGCCGGGGTACTTC.

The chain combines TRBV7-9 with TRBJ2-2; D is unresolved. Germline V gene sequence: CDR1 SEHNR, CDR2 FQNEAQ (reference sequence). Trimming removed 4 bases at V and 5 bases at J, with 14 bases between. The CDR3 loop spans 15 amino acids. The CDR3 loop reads CASSYPTQITGELFF. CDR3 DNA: TGTGCCAGCAGCTACCCAACTCAGATAACCGGGGAGCTGTTTTTT.

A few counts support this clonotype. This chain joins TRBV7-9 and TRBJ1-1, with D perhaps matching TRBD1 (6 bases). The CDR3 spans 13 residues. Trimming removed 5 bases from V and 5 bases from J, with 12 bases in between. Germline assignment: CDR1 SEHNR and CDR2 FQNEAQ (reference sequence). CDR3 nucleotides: TGTGCCAGCAGCCAAGGGGGGAGGACTGAAGCTTTCTTT. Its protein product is CASSQGGRTEAFF.

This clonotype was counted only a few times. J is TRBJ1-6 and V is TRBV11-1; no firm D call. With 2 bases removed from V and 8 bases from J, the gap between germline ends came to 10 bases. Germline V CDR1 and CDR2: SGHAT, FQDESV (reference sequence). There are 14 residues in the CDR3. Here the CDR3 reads CASSLLYRDSPLHF. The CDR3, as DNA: TGTGCCAGCAGCTTACTCTACAGAGATTCACCCCTCCACTTT.

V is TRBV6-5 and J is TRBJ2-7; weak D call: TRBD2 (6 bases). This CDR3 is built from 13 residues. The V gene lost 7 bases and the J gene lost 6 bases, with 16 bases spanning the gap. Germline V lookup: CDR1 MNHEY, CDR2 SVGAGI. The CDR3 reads CASTPGDSREQYF. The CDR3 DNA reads TGTGCCAGCACCCCGGGGGACTCCCGCGAGCAGTACTTC.